The T cell receptor beta chain described here comes from a study of T cell responses to AZD1222 COVID-19 vaccine. As to this clone: Antigen unknown.

The V gene's germline CDR1 is SNHLY and CDR2 FYNNEI. Trimming removed 2 bases at V and 1 base at J, with 8 bases between. The CDR3 runs 14 residues. Study outcomes and limitations: Seropositive AZD1222 recipients at baseline numbered only 5 to 7. Increases in Spike-specific TCR breadth and depth were seen after two AZD1222 doses. Close to half of all spike-specific TCRs reportedly target regions of the variants that are unmutated. White British people made up most donors, females outnumbered males, and clonal diversity was possibly underestimated.

Assay: immunoSEQ multiplex PCR; the TCRdb copy retains only in-frame clones and omits some. The data hold roughly 20,000 clones, with around 82% observed a single time. The sample in question was peripheral blood, obtained on day 0 of AZD1222 vaccination. The chain is built from TRBV2 and TRBJ2-5; perhaps TRBD2 as D (6 bases). The source of this sequence is an adult in good health. The CDR3 DNA reads TGTGCCAGCAGTGAACGGGGACTCCAAGAGACCCAGTACTTC. Protein sequence: CASSERGLQETQYF. Combining the CDR3 with reference TRBV2 and TRBJ2-5 gives the whole variable domain EPEVTQTPSHQVTQMGQEVILRCVPISNHLYFYWYRQILGQKVEFLVSFYNNEISEKSEIFDDQFSVERPDGSNFTLKIRSTKLEDSAMYFCASSERGLQETQYFGPGTRLLVL.